The entry below describes one T cell receptor beta chain. Its antigen is not known. The data belong to a study of OX40 agonist ivuxolimab in advanced cancers. Turning to the study itself: Eligibility admitted prior anti-PD-1, anti-PD-L1 or anti-CTLA-4 therapy; approximately 40% had some. Of the patients, three showed partial responses, one with hepatocellular carcinoma and two with cutaneous melanoma.

Germline V gene sequence: CDR1 MNHEY, CDR2 SVGAGI. V shed 4 bases and J 5 bases; nucleotides not matched to a gene: 7. The CDR3 is 15 amino acids. The method was immunoSEQ multiplex PCR; TCRdb's version includes in-frame clones alone and lacks a portion of them. In the table there are about 79,000 clones, roughly four fifths of which are singletons. Study-wide findings and caveats: Patients with a partial response at 0.1-3.0 mg/kg had among the lowest clonal expansion.

Researchers took blood at baseline, on cycle 4 day 1, and on cycle 7 day 1. The chain employs TRBV6-5 and TRBJ2-2, with TRBD1 matching over 7 bases. The TCR sequence derives from an adult with an advanced solid tumor such as melanoma, head and neck, liver or kidney cancer. Sequencing used CD4+ or CD8+ T cells sorted from blood, obtained in a trial of the OX40 agonist ivuxolimab. CDR3 protein: CASSFRQGPTGELFF. The CDR3 DNA is TGTGCCAGCAGTTTTCGACAGGGACCGACCGGGGAGCTGTTTTTT.